These 22 T cell receptor beta chains were sequenced from one sample in a study of breast tumors, draining lymph nodes, adjacent tissues. The lymph nodes were axillary draining lymph nodes from breast cancer patients. One entry per CDR3 protein results from TCRdb running MiXCR on the multiplex PCR reads. The data show 150,000 to 200,000 distinct CDR3 sequences, with approximately 33% seen just once and roughly 3.8% held by the top ten. The material sequenced was axillary lymph node tissue. These receptors were taken from a female donor with breast cancer. Some clones in this sample may be carry-over from other donors' samples.

V is TRBV6-5 and J is TRBJ1-1; 10 bases align to TRBD1. Per the germline V gene, CDR1 is MNHEY and CDR2 is SVGAGI. The J segment lost 6 bases and the V segment lost 5 bases, leaving 3 bases of the junction unmatched. There are 13 residues in the CDR3. For the CDR3, the DNA is TGTGCCAGCAGTCCGGGACAGGGGCCTGAAGCTTTCTTT. Translating it yields CASSPGQGPEAFF.

In the case of this clonotype: The CDR3 does not end in the conserved phenylalanine or tryptophan, so this is likely a read error. V is TRBV2 and J is TRBJ2-7; 8 bases align to TRBD1. The V and J ends lost 3 bases and 5 bases, in that order; junction bases with no gene match: 12. Germline values: CDR1 SNHLY, CDR2 FYNNEI. The CDR3 contains 16 residues. The CDR3 coding sequence is TGTGCCAGCAGTGAGGACAGGGCCAAGTTTACCCACGAGCAGTACTTA. Its translation is CASSEDRAKFTHEQYL.

This clonotype appeared many times. DNA for the CDR3: TGTGCCAGTAGTATATCAAGCTTTAAATCCTACGAGCAGTACTTC. This codes for CASSISSFKSYEQYF. The chain employs TRBV19 and TRBJ2-7; no firm D call. This CDR3 has 15 amino acids. V dropped 2 bases and J dropped 1 base, with 12 bases sitting between them. In germline, CDR1 is LNHDA, CDR2 SQIVND (reference sequence).

Comment on this clonotype: Compared with germline, one end of the junction differs, possibly owing to a read error. The chain uses TRBV7-9 and TRBJ2-3; D possibly corresponds to TRBD2 (5 bases). The CDR3 has 15 residues. Germline V gives CDR1 SEHNR, CDR2 FQNEAQ (reference sequence). The CDR3 region has the DNA TGTGCCAGCAGCCAACCCACCTTCGAGGAGGATACGCAGTGTTTT. Its translation is CASSQPTFEEDTQCF.

This clonotype came up many times. CDR3 protein: CASSISSGPNEQFF. CDR3 nucleotide sequence: TGTGCCAGCAGCATCTCTAGCGGGCCGAATGAGCAGTTCTTC. This chain joins TRBV13 and TRBJ2-1, with TRBD2 identical over 8 bases. Looked up from germline, CDR1 is PRHDT and CDR2 is FYEKMQ (reference sequence). V lost 5 bases and J lost 7; bases outside the gene matches: 7. The CDR3 loop spans 14 amino acids.

The chain combines TRBV20-1 with TRBJ2-7; possibly TRBD1 for D (6 bases). CDR1 and CDR2 from the germline V gene are DFQATT and SNEGSKA (reference sequence). The CDR3 covers 15 residues. The V and J ends lost 0 bases and 3 bases respectively, with 15 bases between them. The CDR3 DNA is TGCAGTGCTAGAGAGGTCAGGGGAAATGGCTACGAGCAGTACTTC. It specifies CSAREVRGNGYEQYF.

This rearrangement joins TRBV4-1 to TRBJ2-7, with D possibly being TRBD2 (5 bases). This CDR3 is 14 amino acids long. CDR1 MGHRA and CDR2 YSYEKL come from the germline V gene. The V end lost 0 bases, the J end lost 4 bases, and 10 bases lay between the germline ends. The CDR3 DNA is TGCGCCAGCAGCCAAGATGGAGGAGAATACGAGCAGTACTTC. It yields the protein CASSQDGGEYEQYF.

At least ten counts were recorded for this clonotype. V gene TRBV19 combines with J gene TRBJ2-7; 8 positions match TRBD2. The CDR3 has 15 amino acids. Trimming at V came to 3 bases and at J to 2 bases, leaving 6 bases not matched to a gene. The germline gives CDR1 LNHDA, CDR2 SQIVND (reference sequence). The CDR3 DNA sequence: TGTGCCAGTAGTATTTTCGGGGGGGGAACCTACGAGCAGTACTTC. Translating gives CASSIFGGGTYEQYF.

The gene calls are TRBV29-1 and TRBJ2-3; 8 bases are a match to TRBD2. Germline V gene sequence: CDR1 SQVTM, CDR2 ANQGSEA. The V gene end was trimmed by 6 bases and the J gene end by 1 base; junction bases not matched to a gene: 3. This CDR3 is 13 amino acids long. In DNA, the CDR3 is TGCAGCGTCCAGACTAGCGGCACAGATACGCAGTATTTT. Amino acid sequence: CSVQTSGTDTQYF.

With respect to this clonotype: This likely comes from a read error, as the CDR3 has no conserved phenylalanine or tryptophan at its end. CDR3: CASSFDYNEQFP. In DNA form, the CDR3 reads TGTGCCAGCAGCTTCGACTACAATGAGCAGTTCCCC. V and J are TRBV7-2 and TRBJ2-1, with D unclear. The V gene lost 3 bases and the J gene lost 3 bases, with 3 bases spanning the gap. Germline loops: CDR1 SGHTA, CDR2 FQGNSA. The length of the CDR3 is 12 residues.

In this sample, this clonotype turned up a few times. The chain carries TRBV7-9 and TRBJ1-2, with D possibly being TRBD1 (5 bases). Trimming left V 6 bases short and J 6 bases short, with 14 bases between. Germline V lookup: CDR1 SEHNR, CDR2 FQNEAQ (reference sequence). The CDR3 is made up of 13 amino acids. The CDR3 protein is CASRRTVGDGYTF. The CDR3 DNA reads TGTGCCAGCAGACGAACAGTAGGGGATGGCTACACCTTC.

This clonotype has at least ten counts. The rearrangement links TRBV5-5 to TRBJ2-5; 8 bases are shared with TRBD1. CDR1 and CDR2 from the germline V gene are SGHKS and YYEKEE (reference sequence). V was pared by 7 bases and J by 5 bases, with 7 bases of the junction left unmatched. The CDR3 runs to 13 residues. CDR3 nucleotide sequence: TGTGCCAGCGGCAGGACAGGGTTGGAGACCCAGTACTTC. Residues: CASGRTGLETQYF.

The chain uses TRBV12-3 or TRBV12-4 and TRBJ1-1; 7 bases map to TRBD1. Germline trimming cut 5 bases from V and 0 bases from J; bases unmatched to any gene: 6. The CDR3 runs to 15 residues. This CDR3 is CASSGTTGVNTEAFF. CDR3 bases: TGTGCCAGCAGTGGAACAACAGGGGTGAACACTGAAGCTTTCTTT.

The V call is TRBV10-3, the J call TRBJ2-5; D is perhaps TRBD1 (6 bases). The CDR3 is made up of 13 amino acids. V lost 5 bases, J lost 11 bases, and 18 bases lay in between. CDR1 is ENHRY and CDR2 is SYGVKD in the germline V gene. CDR3 coding DNA: TGTGCCATCAGTTACGGAACAGGGAAAGATCAGTACTTC. Protein product: CAISYGTGKDQYF.

At least ten counts were recorded for this clonotype. This chain joins TRBV20-1 and TRBJ2-1, with 8 bases matching TRBD2. Germline values: CDR1 DFQATT, CDR2 SNEGSKA (reference sequence). The CDR3 totals 15 residues. Germline trimming cut 6 bases from V and 3 bases from J; bases unmatched to any gene: 10. The CDR3 spells CSADPGAGGYNEQFF. The DNA for the CDR3 is TGCAGTGCCGACCCAGGGGCGGGGGGCTACAATGAGCAGTTCTTC.

This clonotype was observed at least ten times. A much larger clone lies a single base off, so this may be a read error. V and J are TRBV7-9 and TRBJ1-2; D might be TRBD1 (6 bases). Germline loops: CDR1 SEHNR, CDR2 FQNEAQ (reference sequence). The CDR3 is made up of 15 amino acids. In nucleotides, the CDR3 is TGTGCCAGCAGCCACTCCGGGACAACTAACTATGGCTACCCCTTC. It encodes CASSHSGTTNYGYPF.

This clonotype was observed at least ten times. The rearrangement links TRBV6-1 to TRBJ2-2; D not resolved. CDR1 is MNHNS, CDR2 SASEGT, per germline. V dropped 8 bases and J dropped 7 bases, with 23 bases sitting between them. The CDR3 totals 16 residues. CDR3 sequence: CASHKSLTIQDGELFF. CDR3 nucleotide sequence: TGTGCCAGCCACAAGTCACTAACAATTCAGGACGGGGAGCTGTTTTTT.

This clonotype was seen only a few times. This may stem from a read error, because a much larger clone lies one nucleotide away. V is TRBV20-1 and J is TRBJ1-2; D is possibly TRBD1 (5 bases). Germline CDR1 is DFQATT and CDR2 is SNEGSKA (reference sequence). This CDR3 spans 12 amino acids. The chain's CDR3 is CSARPTGYGSTF. CDR3 nucleotides: TGCAGTGCTAGACCTACAGGCTATGGCTCCACCTTC.

With regard to this clonotype: With a much larger clone just one base away, this may be a read error. The V gene is TRBV6-2 or TRBV6-3, the J gene TRBJ1-5; D not certain. The CDR3 extends over 12 amino acids. The germline CDR1 and CDR2 sequences are MNHEY and SVGEGT. CDR3 sequence: CAGSRVGRSQHF. CDR3 nucleotides: TGTGCCGGCAGCCGAGTTGGTCGGTCCCAGCATTTT.

The chain carries TRBV5-6 and TRBJ1-1; D may be TRBD1 (5 bases). Trimming took off 3 bases at V and 2 bases at J, with 14 bases between the two ends. The CDR3 length is 15 residues. CDR1 and CDR2 from the germline V gene are SGHDT and YYEEEE. The CDR3 DNA follows: TGTGCCAGCAGCTGGGTGACAGCGATAAACACTGAAGCTTTCTTT. Residues: CASSWVTAINTEAFF.

This clonotype appeared many times. The gene calls are TRBV18 and TRBJ1-5; 9 positions match TRBD1. This CDR3 contains 15 residues. CDR1 KGHSH and CDR2 LQKENI come from the germline V gene. The V gene end was trimmed by 3 bases and the J gene end by 7 bases; junction bases not matched to a gene: 7. DNA of the CDR3: TGTGCCAGCTCACCCGGGACAGGGAACCACCAGCCCCAGCATTTT. This codes for CASSPGTGNHQPQHF. Filled out from reference TRBV18 and TRBJ1-5, the complete variable domain reads NAGVMQNPRHLVRRRGQEARLRCSPMKGHSHVYWYRQLPEEGLKFMVYLQKENIIDESGMPKERFSAEFPKEGPSILRIQQVVRGDSAAYFCASSPGTGNHQPQHFGDGTRLSIL.

The table lists this clonotype with many counts. A read error may be the cause here, since a much bigger clone is one base away. This chain links TRBV20-1 with TRBJ1-5; D call uncertain. The CDR3 extends over 14 amino acids. The germline V gene encodes CDR1 DFQATT and CDR2 SNEGSKA (reference sequence). CDR3 sequence: CSAHASGSNPPQHF. The DNA for the CDR3 is TGCAGTGCCCATGCCTCGGGAAGCAATCCGCCCCAGCATTTT.